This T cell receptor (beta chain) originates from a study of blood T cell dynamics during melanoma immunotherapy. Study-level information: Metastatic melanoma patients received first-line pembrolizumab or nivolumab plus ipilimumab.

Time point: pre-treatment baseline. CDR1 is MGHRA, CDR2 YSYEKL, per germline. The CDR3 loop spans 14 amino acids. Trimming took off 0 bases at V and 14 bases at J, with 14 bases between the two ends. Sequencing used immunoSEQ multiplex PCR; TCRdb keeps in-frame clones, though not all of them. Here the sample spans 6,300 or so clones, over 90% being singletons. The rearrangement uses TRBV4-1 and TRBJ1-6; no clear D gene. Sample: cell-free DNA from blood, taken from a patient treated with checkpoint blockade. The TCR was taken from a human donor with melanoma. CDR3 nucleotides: TGCGCCAGCAGCCAAGAGCCCCAATGGGTCACCCTCCACTTT. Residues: CASSQEPQWVTLHF.